These 31 T cell receptor beta chains were sequenced from one sample in a study of blood T cell repertoires in COVID-19. Using immunoSEQ multiplex PCR, the repertoire was profiled, and TCRdb retains in-frame clones only, with some absent. The data show about 68,000 clones, 84% seen once. What was sequenced was peripheral blood. The receptors stem from a man in his fifties or sixties with active COVID-19.

V gene TRBV18 combines with J gene TRBJ2-3; 9 bases align to TRBD2. The CDR3 totals 15 residues. Germline V gives CDR1 KGHSH, CDR2 LQKENI. The ends lost 4 bases at V and 6 bases at J; junction bases unmatched: 8. The CDR3, as DNA: TGTGCCAGCTCACGACTAGCGGATGCCACCGATACGCAGTATTTT. Its protein product is CASSRLADATDTQYF.

The chain joins TRBV4-3 to TRBJ2-7; TRBD2 matches at 10 bases. This CDR3 region has 19 residues. Per the germline V gene, CDR1 is LGHNA and CDR2 is YSLEER. Germline trimming cut 0 bases from V and 5 bases from J; bases unmatched to any gene: 16. CDR3 DNA sequence: TGCGCCAGCAGCCAAGAGCTAGGGCTAGCGGGGGAATTGAACAACGAGCAGTACTTC. It encodes CASSQELGLAGELNNEQYF.

The gene calls are TRBV11-2 and TRBJ2-1; D is possibly TRBD2 (5 bases). The V gene lost 5 bases and the J gene lost 9 bases, with 20 bases spanning the gap. In germline, CDR1 is SGHAT, CDR2 FQNNGV. The CDR3 loop spans 15 amino acids. CDR3 nucleotide sequence: TGTGCCAGCAGCGTCGCGGGTCCGGGGTGGGGTGAGCAGTTCTTC. Translation gives CASSVAGPGWGEQFF.

The chain combines TRBV5-1 with TRBJ2-2; D possibly corresponds to TRBD1 (5 bases). The CDR3 extends over 15 amino acids. V shed 2 bases and J shed 0 bases, with 8 bases lying between them. The germline gives CDR1 SGHRS, CDR2 YFSETQ. CDR3 amino acids: CASSLGHSNTGELFF. The CDR3 DNA follows: TGCGCCAGCAGCTTAGGACACTCGAACACCGGGGAGCTGTTTTTT. Supplemented by reference TRBV5-1 and TRBJ2-2, the full variable domain reads KAGVTQTPRYLIKTRGQQVTLSCSPISGHRSVSWYQQTPGQGLQFLFEYFSETQRNKGNFPGRFSGRQFSNSRSEMNVSTLELGDSALYLCASSLGHSNTGELFFGEGSRLTVL.

The V and J genes are TRBV2 and TRBJ1-5, with D possibly being TRBD1 (5 bases). CDR1 is SNHLY and CDR2 is FYNNEI in the germline V gene. V was trimmed by 2 bases and J by 7 bases, leaving 15 bases between them. The CDR3 length is 15 residues. DNA for the CDR3: TGTGCCAGCAGTGAATCGGGGAGGGGCCGCCAGCCCCAGCATTTT. Its protein is CASSESGRGRQPQHF.

The chain links TRBV13 to TRBJ1-6; D call uncertain. The CDR3 totals 14 residues. CDR1 PRHDT and CDR2 FYEKMQ come from the germline V gene (reference sequence). Trimming removed 5 bases at V and 8 bases at J, with 13 bases between. This CDR3 is CASSPTSSHSPLHF. DNA of the CDR3: TGTGCCAGCAGCCCTACCTCTTCCCATTCACCCCTCCACTTT.

The gene calls are TRBV2 and TRBJ1-2; D is possibly TRBD1 (5 bases). The CDR3 spans 13 residues. The germline V and J ends were trimmed by 8 bases and 4 bases, with 14 bases remaining between them. CDR1 is SNHLY, CDR2 FYNNEI, per germline. CDR3 region: CASWAGTSYGYTF. The CDR3 DNA reads TGTGCCAGCTGGGCAGGGACTAGCTATGGCTACACCTTC.

The chain links TRBV24-1 to TRBJ2-2, with 10 bases fitting TRBD2. The CDR3 is made up of 16 amino acids. The germline V gene has CDR1 KGHDR and CDR2 SFDVKD. J gave up 0 bases and V 3 bases, and 0 bases lay outside the gene matches. The CDR3 nucleotides are TGTGCCACCAGTGATACTAGCGGGGCGAACACCGGGGAGCTGTTTTTT. Translation: CATSDTSGANTGELFF.

This clone came up a few times. J is TRBJ2-7 and V is TRBV2, with D possibly being TRBD1 (6 bases). The CDR3 totals 12 residues. Germline CDR1 is SNHLY and CDR2 is FYNNEI. V gave up 6 bases and J gave up 1 base, with 7 bases separating them. The CDR3 sequence: CASRGTSYEQYF. In nucleotides, the CDR3 is TGTGCCAGCAGGGGGACATCCTACGAGCAGTACTTC.

This clone came up once. This chain joins TRBV5-1 and TRBJ2-2, with TRBD2 as a possible D gene (5 bases). Germline V CDR1 and CDR2: SGHRS, YFSETQ. Between the trimmed V and J ends, which lost 7 bases and 6 bases, there was a span of 16 bases. There are 14 residues in the CDR3. The CDR3 nucleotides are TGCGCCAGCCGACCGGGAACAACGGCCGGGGAGCTGTTTTTT. This gives the protein CASRPGTTAGELFF.

The chain links TRBV10-3 to TRBJ2-2, with 8 positions matching TRBD1. The CDR3 extends over 19 amino acids. The germline V gene has CDR1 ENHRY and CDR2 SYGVKD. Trimming took 0 bases from V and 6 from J; bases not matched to a gene: 15. Here the CDR3 DNA reads TGTGCCATCAGTGAGTCGAATCCCTTCGGACAGGGCGGGGCCGGGGAGCTGTTTTTT. Encoded protein: CAISESNPFGQGGAGELFF.

The V and J genes are TRBV6-6 and TRBJ2-6; no reliable D call. This CDR3 spans 12 amino acids. The germline CDR1 and CDR2 sequences are MNHNY and SVGAGI (reference sequence). With 9 bases removed from V and 1 base from J, the gap between germline ends came to 4 bases. The CDR3: CASLSGANVLTF. CDR3 in DNA: TGTGCCAGTCTTTCTGGGGCCAACGTCCTGACTTTC.

In this sample, this clone turned up once. The chain carries TRBV14 and TRBJ2-2; D possibly corresponds to TRBD1 (6 bases). This CDR3 is built from 13 residues. Trimming stripped 10 bases from V and 0 bases from J, with 9 bases between. Germline V gene data show CDR1 as SGHDN and CDR2 as FVKESK. The CDR3 DNA is TGTGCCACCCGGGACACGAACACCGGGGAGCTGTTTTTT. The encoded protein is CATRDTNTGELFF.

V gene TRBV4-3 combines with J gene TRBJ2-7; 9 nucleotides agree with TRBD1. Germline CDR1 reads LGHNA; CDR2 reads YSLEER. This CDR3 has 15 residues. V trimming: 6 bases; J trimming: 2 bases; junction bases outside the gene matches: 8. CDR3 sequence reads: CASRQGQGKAYEQYF. In DNA form, the CDR3 reads TGCGCCAGCAGGCAGGGACAGGGAAAGGCCTACGAGCAGTACTTC.

V gene TRBV4-2 combines with J gene TRBJ2-1, with 9 bases that match TRBD2. The germline V gene encodes CDR1 LGHNA and CDR2 YNFKEQ. V shed 0 bases and J 9 bases; nucleotides not matched to a gene: 9. The CDR3 length is 16 residues. CDR3: CASSQDLGGGAGEQFF. DNA of the CDR3: TGTGCCAGCAGCCAAGATTTGGGCGGGGGGGCCGGTGAGCAGTTCTTC.

The chain links TRBV4-1 to TRBJ2-5; weak D call: TRBD1 (6 bases). CDR3 length equals 13 residues. Trimming stripped 2 bases from V and 5 bases from J, with 9 bases between. Germline CDR1 and CDR2: MGHRA and YSYEKL. CDR3 in amino acids: CASSQQRGETQYF. CDR3 DNA sequence: TGCGCCAGCAGCCAACAAAGGGGGGAGACCCAGTACTTC.

The chain joins TRBV10-3 to TRBJ1-2; 8 nucleotides match TRBD1. Trimming removed 3 bases from V and 4 bases from J; junction bases left unmatched: 4. The length of the CDR3 is 14 residues. Looked up from germline, CDR1 is ENHRY and CDR2 is SYGVKD. CDR3 bases: TGTGCCATCAGTGAACGGACAGGGTCCTATGGCTACACCTTC. It yields the protein CAISERTGSYGYTF.

This rearrangement joins TRBV5-1 to TRBJ2-5, with 9 bases aligning to TRBD2. The CDR3 has 16 amino acids. Germline-derived CDR1 and CDR2 are SGHRS and YFSETQ. J gave up 1 base and V 4 bases, and 8 bases lay outside the gene matches. CDR3 DNA: TGCGCCAGCAGCCCTAGCGGGGCCAATATCCAAGAGACCCAGTACTTC. This sequence encodes CASSPSGANIQETQYF.

The chain is built from TRBV27 and TRBJ2-1, with D perhaps matching TRBD1 (8 bases). Germline lookup yields CDR1 MNHEY and CDR2 SMNVEV (reference sequence). CDR3 length equals 14 residues. The V and J ends lost 5 bases and 5 bases respectively, with 13 bases between them. The CDR3 spells CASSHRGGDNEQFF. DNA for the CDR3: TGTGCCAGCAGTCACAGGGGGGGCGACAATGAGCAGTTCTTC.

The chain links TRBV19 to TRBJ1-4; D uncertain. The CDR3 extends over 13 amino acids. The germline gives CDR1 LNHDA, CDR2 SQIVND (reference sequence). Trimming left V 6 bases short and J 2 bases short, with 7 bases between. The CDR3 loop reads CASRGRTNEKLFF. CDR3 DNA: TGTGCCAGTAGGGGGAGGACTAATGAAAAACTGTTTTTT.

The chain recombines TRBV30 with TRBJ2-7; no firm D call. Germline CDR1 GTSNPN, CDR2 SVGIG (reference sequence). The CDR3 runs 13 residues. Trimming shortened V by 3 bases and J by 2 bases, and 11 bases separated the two germline ends. The CDR3, as DNA: TGTGCCTGGAGCCAATCTAACCCCTACGAGCAGTACTTC. Translating it yields CAWSQSNPYEQYF.

The J gene is TRBJ1-4, the V gene TRBV5-1; D unclear. V was clipped by 1 base and J by 8 bases, with 12 bases between them. From germline, CDR1 is SGHRS and CDR2 YFSETQ. CDR3 length: 14 amino acids. This CDR3 reads CASSLSSGYEKLFF. The CDR3 DNA reads TGCGCCAGCAGCTTGTCGTCAGGATACGAAAAACTGTTTTTT.

This clone showed up just a few times. The CDR3 DNA reads as TGTGCCACCAGCTCGGACAGGAGCTCTGGAAACACCATATATTTT. Residues: CATSSDRSSGNTIYF. The V and J genes are TRBV15 and TRBJ1-3; 7 bases match TRBD1. Germline CDR1 LNHNV, CDR2 YYDKDF (reference sequence). V lost 5 bases and J lost 0; bases outside the gene matches: 4. This CDR3 has 15 amino acids.

The chain joins TRBV3-1 (or the pseudogene TRBV3-2) to TRBJ2-7; D is ambiguous. CDR3 length: 13 amino acids. Germline V gene data show CDR1 as LGHDT and CDR2 as YNNKEL (reference sequence). Trimming left V 3 bases short and J 0 bases short, with 6 bases between. CDR3 sequence reads: CASSQIGSYEQYF. CDR3 DNA: TGTGCCAGCAGCCAGATCGGCTCCTACGAGCAGTACTTC.

V and J are TRBV6-2 or TRBV6-3 and TRBJ1-5; 7 nucleotides align to TRBD1. The CDR3 covers 14 residues. Unmatched junction bases numbered 4, after V lost 5 bases and J lost 3 bases. The germline V gene has CDR1 MNHEY and CDR2 SVGEGT. The CDR3: CASSADRVNQPQHF. In DNA form, the CDR3 reads TGTGCCAGCAGTGCCGACAGGGTCAATCAGCCCCAGCATTTT.

The rearrangement uses TRBV5-1 and TRBJ1-5; D ambiguous. Between the trimmed V and J ends, which lost 1 base and 4 bases, there was a span of 6 bases. CDR1 is SGHRS, CDR2 YFSETQ, per germline. CDR3 length equals 13 residues. The CDR3 reads CASSLNGNQPQHF. In DNA form, the CDR3 reads TGCGCCAGCAGCTTGAACGGGAATCAGCCCCAGCATTTT.

This rearrangement joins TRBV9 to TRBJ1-1; D might be TRBD1 (6 bases). This CDR3 region has 15 residues. Germline V gene lookup returns CDR1 SGDLS and CDR2 YYNGEE. Trimming removed 0 bases at V and 0 bases at J, with 9 bases between. The CDR3 DNA follows: TGTGCCAGCAGCGTAGGCCCAGGGGTGAACACTGAAGCTTTCTTT. Protein: CASSVGPGVNTEAFF. The full variable domain, rest sourced from reference TRBV9 and TRBJ1-1, is DSGVTQTPKHLITATGQRVTLRCSPRSGDLSVYWYQQSLDQGLQFLIQYYNGEERAKGNILERFSAQQFPDLHSELNLSSLELGDSALYFCASSVGPGVNTEAFFGQGTRLTVV.

In this sample, this clone turned up many times. The V call is TRBV2, the J call TRBJ1-3, with TRBD1 as a possible D gene (5 bases). This CDR3 is 18 amino acids long. Trimming pared 3 bases from V and 4 bases from J, leaving 22 bases between. Germline V gives CDR1 SNHLY, CDR2 FYNNEI. The chain's CDR3 is CASSDRQGDGFRGNTIYF. Written as DNA, the CDR3 is TGTGCCAGCAGTGATCGGCAGGGCGACGGTTTTAGGGGAAACACCATATATTTT.

The V call is TRBV6-2 or TRBV6-3, the J call TRBJ2-1; TRBD1 is a possible D gene (6 bases). Trimming stripped 2 bases from V and 5 bases from J, with 10 bases between. The germline CDR1 and CDR2 sequences are MNHEY and SVGEGT. The CDR3 totals 14 residues. This CDR3 is CASSYRGIHNEQFF. In nucleotides, the CDR3 is TGTGCCAGCAGTTACAGGGGGATCCACAATGAGCAGTTCTTC.

V gene TRBV6-1 combines with J gene TRBJ1-5; D gene ambiguous. Trimming cost V 3 bases and J 4 bases, with 10 bases left between them. CDR3 length: 14 residues. Germline-derived CDR1 and CDR2 are MNHNS and SASEGT. CDR3: CASSDVQWNQPQHF. Written as DNA, the CDR3 is TGTGCCAGCAGTGACGTCCAGTGGAATCAGCCCCAGCATTTT.

The J gene is TRBJ2-3, the V gene TRBV6-5, with 7 bases identical to TRBD2. Trimming took 8 bases from V and 5 from J; bases not matched to a gene: 13. The CDR3 length is 15 residues. The germline CDR1 and CDR2 sequences are MNHEY and SVGAGI. The CDR3 loop reads CASSPRGIFQDTQYF. The CDR3, as DNA: TGTGCCAGCTCTCCGCGGGGGATATTTCAAGATACGCAGTATTTT.